Listed below are T cell receptor beta chains from one sample, sequenced in a study of human versus mouse CDR3 diversity and MHC coevolution. TCRdb's table, derived via immunoSEQ multiplex PCR, lists solely in-frame clones and lacks some. The data contain about 83,000 clones, around 92% of them seen just once; the ten biggest clones take up around 0.15%. What was sequenced was naive CD4+ T cells from blood. All receptors derive from a person aged 30-69 years in good health. Each CDR3 is given with its conserved first and last residue. Fields, in order: V gene, J gene, D gene, clone size, CDR3 protein, CDR3 DNA. The D gene is left open where the match is weak. Not all rows give a size; the values are once, few, many and, for expanded clones, a class.

TRBV11-2	TRBJ1-2	NA	NA	CASSFDRNYGYTF	TGTGCCAGCAGCTTTGACAGGAACTATGGCTACACCTTC
TRBV7-9	TRBJ1-1	TRBD1	NA	CASSLTGVVEAFF	TGTGCCAGCAGCTTAACAGGGGTTGTTGAAGCTTTCTTT
TRBV19	TRBJ2-2	TRBD1	NA	CASRSGQVITNTGELFF	TGTGCCAGTAGGTCGGGACAGGTCATTACGAACACCGGGGAGCTGTTTTTT
TRBV10-1	TRBJ1-6	NA	NA	CASSGRDYNSPLHF	TGCGCCAGCAGTGGGCGGGACTATAATTCACCCCTCCACTTT
TRBV2	TRBJ1-1	TRBD1	NA	CASSGNRGMNTEAFF	TGTGCCAGCAGTGGGAACAGGGGAATGAACACTGAAGCTTTCTTT
TRBV5-8	TRBJ1-5	NA	NA	CASRRENGEPQHF	TGTGCCAGCAGGAGGGAAAATGGTGAGCCCCAGCATTTT
TRBV5-1	TRBJ2-1	TRBD2	NA	CASREAGGSYNEQFF	TGCGCCAGCAGGGAAGCGGGAGGATCCTACAATGAGCAGTTCTTC
TRBV28	TRBJ2-5	TRBD2	NA	CASSLTGLAGGHKYF	TGTGCCAGCAGTTTAACGGGACTAGCGGGGGGTCACAAGTACTTC
TRBV19	TRBJ2-5	TRBD2	NA	CASSISSGGRRETQYF	TGTGCCAGTAGTATCTCTAGCGGGGGACGGAGGGAGACCCAGTACTTC
TRBV5-8	TRBJ1-5	NA	NA	CASSLAIGSQSQPQHF	TGTGCCAGCAGCTTGGCCATCGGGTCCCAGAGTCAGCCCCAGCATTTT
TRBV5-1	TRBJ2-1	NA	once	CASSLRVGQGSNEQFF	TGCGCCAGCAGCTTGCGTGTGGGGCAGGGGAGCAATGAGCAGTTCTTC
TRBV19	TRBJ2-6	NA	NA	CASTTGTGANVLTF	TGTGCCAGTACTACGGGAACTGGGGCCAACGTCCTGACTTTC
TRBV6-1	TRBJ1-4	NA	NA	CASRSRGTTNEKLFF	TGTGCCAGCAGGTCCCGGGGTACAACTAATGAAAAACTGTTTTTT
TRBV7-2	TRBJ1-1	TRBD1	NA	CASSRDSGRSEAFF	TGTGCCAGCAGCAGGGACAGTGGCAGATCTGAAGCTTTCTTT
TRBV27	TRBJ2-7	TRBD2	NA	CASSLAGVYEQYF	TGTGCCAGCAGTTTAGCGGGGGTCTACGAGCAGTACTTC
TRBV10-3	TRBJ1-1	TRBD1	NA	CAISESGTGYTEAFF	TGTGCCATCAGTGAGTCGGGGACAGGGTATACTGAAGCTTTCTTT
TRBV28	TRBJ1-1	NA	NA	CASSLGQPTEAFF	TGTGCCAGCAGTTTAGGACAGCCAACTGAAGCTTTCTTT
TRBV9	TRBJ2-1	NA	NA	CASSPRTGDNEQFF	TGTGCCAGCAGCCCACGGACTGGGGACAATGAGCAGTTCTTC
TRBV5-1	TRBJ2-7	TRBD2	NA	CASRPRGGQLYEQYF	TGCGCCAGCCGTCCCCGGGGGGGCCAGCTCTACGAGCAGTACTTC
TRBV15	TRBJ2-3	TRBD2	NA	CATSPSGIADTQYF	TGTGCCACCAGCCCGAGCGGGATCGCAGATACGCAGTATTTT
TRBV4-1	TRBJ2-7	TRBD2	NA	CASSQVSGSPYEQYF	TGCGCCAGCAGCCAAGTGAGCGGGAGTCCCTACGAGCAGTACTTC
TRBV7-8	TRBJ2-5	NA	NA	CASSLGTGGTETQYF	TGTGCCAGCAGCTTAGGGACGGGGGGCACGGAGACCCAGTACTTC
TRBV7-9	TRBJ1-1	NA	NA	CASSVGGTLNTEAFF	TGTGCCAGCAGCGTAGGAGGGACATTGAACACTGAAGCTTTCTTT
TRBV6-4	TRBJ1-1	NA	NA	CASSYFADTEAFF	TGTGCCAGCAGTTACTTTGCGGACACTGAAGCTTTCTTT
TRBV2	TRBJ1-1	NA	NA	CASSHDSKAFF	TGTGCCAGCAGCCATGACAGTAAAGCTTTCTTT
TRBV4-2	TRBJ2-1	TRBD2	NA	CASSQGTSGLYNEQFF	TGTGCCAGCAGCCAAGGCACTAGCGGGCTATACAATGAGCAGTTCTTC
TRBV2	TRBJ2-3	NA	NA	CASSGQTDTQYF	TGTGCCAGCAGTGGCCAGACAGATACGCAGTATTTT
TRBV18	TRBJ2-7	TRBD2	NA	CASSLGVAGVYEQYF	TGTGCCAGCTCATTAGGAGTAGCGGGAGTGTACGAGCAGTACTTC
TRBV11-2	TRBJ2-1	NA	NA	CASSLRTPLALFF	TGTGCCAGCAGCCTGCGAACCCCCCTAGCGTTGTTCTTC
TRBV18	TRBJ1-2	NA	NA	CASSPNRAYGYTF	TGTGCCAGCTCACCGAACAGGGCCTATGGCTACACCTTC
TRBV20-1	TRBJ2-1	NA	NA	CSASRYNEQFF	TGCAGTGCTAGCAGGTACAATGAGCAGTTCTTC
TRBV27	TRBJ1-2	NA	NA	CASSLSGGFNDGYTF	TGTGCCAGCAGTTTATCGGGGGGTTTTAACGATGGCTACACCTTC
TRBV2	TRBJ2-3	TRBD2	NA	CASSELAGNTDTQYF	TGTGCCAGCAGTGAACTAGCGGGGAACACAGATACGCAGTATTTT
TRBV5-1	TRBJ1-6	NA	NA	CASSLDSFTFGLHF	TGCGCCAGCAGCTTGGACAGCTTCACCTTCGGCCTCCACTTT
TRBV12-5	TRBJ1-1	TRBD1	NA	CASGLGTGNTEAFF	TGTGCTAGTGGTTTGGGGACAGGGAACACTGAAGCTTTCTTT
TRBV30	TRBJ2-7	NA	NA	CAWSRGISYEQYF	TGTGCCTGGAGCCGCGGCATCTCCTACGAGCAGTACTTC
TRBV10-3	TRBJ1-5	NA	NA	CAISERQVNQPQHF	TGTGCCATCAGTGAGCGTCAGGTCAATCAGCCCCAGCATTTT
TRBV30	TRBJ2-7	TRBD2	NA	CAWSVRLAGDYEQYF	TGTGCCTGGAGTGTAAGACTAGCGGGAGACTACGAGCAGTACTTC
TRBV30	TRBJ2-1	TRBD2	NA	CAFGLAGPEQFF	TGTGCATTCGGACTAGCGGGACCTGAGCAGTTCTTC
TRBV18	TRBJ2-6	NA	NA	CASSPSKGRSGANVLTF	TGTGCCAGCTCACCAAGCAAGGGGCGTTCTGGGGCCAACGTCCTGACTTTC
TRBV19	TRBJ1-5	NA	few	CASSTVIRQYSNQPQHF	TGTGCCAGTAGCACGGTGATCAGACAGTATAGCAATCAGCCCCAGCATTTT
TRBV25-1	TRBJ1-1	NA	NA	CASSEAEKGRHTEAFF	TGTGCCAGCAGTGAAGCTGAAAAGGGGAGGCACACTGAAGCTTTCTTT
TRBV5-1	TRBJ1-2	NA	NA	CASSSTYYGYTF	TGCGCCAGCAGCTCGACATACTATGGCTACACCTTC
TRBV28	TRBJ1-6	NA	NA	CASSFAGPQGSPLHF	TGTGCCAGCAGTTTTGCAGGGCCCCAAGGTTCACCCCTCCACTTT
TRBV5-1	TRBJ1-1	TRBD1	NA	CASSLSTGASAEAFF	TGCGCCAGCAGCCTGTCAACAGGGGCTAGTGCTGAAGCTTTCTTT
TRBV5-1	TRBJ2-2	TRBD2	NA	CASSLDPTSGRNTGELFF	TGCGCCAGCAGCCTGGACCCGACTAGCGGGAGGAACACCGGGGAGCTGTTTTTT
TRBV5-1	TRBJ1-2	TRBD1	NA	CASSLGFSNRGAYGYTF	TGCGCCAGCAGCTTGGGTTTCAGTAACAGGGGGGCATATGGCTACACCTTC
TRBV10-3	TRBJ1-1	NA	few	CAIKRGNTEAFF	TGTGCCATCAAACGGGGGAACACTGAAGCTTTCTTT
TRBV15	TRBJ2-1	NA	NA	CATSLDSNEQFF	TGTGCCACCAGCCTGGACAGCAATGAGCAGTTCTTC
TRBV19	TRBJ2-3	NA	NA	CASSIGLRTDTQYF	TGTGCCAGTAGTATAGGGTTGAGGACAGATACGCAGTATTTT
TRBV5-1	TRBJ1-2	NA	NA	CASSLDINYGYTF	TGCGCCAGCAGCTTGGACATTAACTATGGCTACACCTTC
TRBV5-1	TRBJ2-3	TRBD1	NA	CASMGIGGIDTQYF	TGCGCCAGCATGGGTATAGGGGGCATAGATACGCAGTATTTT
TRBV18	TRBJ2-7	NA	NA	CASSPLGEGEQYF	TGTGCCAGCTCACCACTGGGAGAGGGTGAGCAGTACTTC
TRBV27	TRBJ1-6	TRBD1	NA	CASSSRTGIRFYNSPLHF	TGTGCCAGCAGTTCGCGGACAGGGATCCGATTCTATAATTCACCCCTCCACTTT
TRBV2	TRBJ2-7	TRBD2	NA	CASSEIGLESPYEQYF	TGTGCCAGCAGTGAAATTGGACTAGAGTCCCCCTACGAGCAGTACTTC
TRBV27	TRBJ1-6	NA	NA	CASSYTGGTVAYNSPLHF	TGTGCCAGCAGCTACACCGGCGGGACCGTAGCCTATAATTCACCCCTCCACTTT
TRBV6-6	TRBJ1-2	TRBD1	once	CASSYGQGEYGYTF	TGTGCCAGCAGTTACGGACAGGGGGAGTATGGCTACACCTTC